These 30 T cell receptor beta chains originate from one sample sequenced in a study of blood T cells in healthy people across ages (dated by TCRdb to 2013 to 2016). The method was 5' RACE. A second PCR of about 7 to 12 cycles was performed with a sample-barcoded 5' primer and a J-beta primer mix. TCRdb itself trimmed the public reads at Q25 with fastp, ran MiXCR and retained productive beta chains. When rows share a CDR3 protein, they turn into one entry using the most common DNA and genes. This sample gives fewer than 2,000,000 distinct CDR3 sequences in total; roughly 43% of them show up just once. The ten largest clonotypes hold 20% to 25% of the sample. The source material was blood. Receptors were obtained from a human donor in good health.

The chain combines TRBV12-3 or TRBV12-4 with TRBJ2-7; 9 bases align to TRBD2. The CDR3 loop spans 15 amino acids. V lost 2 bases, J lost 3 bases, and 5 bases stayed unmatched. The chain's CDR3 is CASSLTAGGHYEQYF. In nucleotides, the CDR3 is TGTGCCAGCAGTTTAACTGCGGGGGGGCACTACGAGCAGTACTTC.

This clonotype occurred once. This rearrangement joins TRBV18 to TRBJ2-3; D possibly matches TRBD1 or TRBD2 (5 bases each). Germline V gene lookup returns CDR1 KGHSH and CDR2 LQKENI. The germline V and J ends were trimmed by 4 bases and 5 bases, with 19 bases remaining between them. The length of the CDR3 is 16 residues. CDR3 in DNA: TGTGCCAGCTCACTCCGGGGCATAAGGTCCGGAGATACGCAGTATTTT. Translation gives CASSLRGIRSGDTQYF. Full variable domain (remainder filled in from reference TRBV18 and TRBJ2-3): NAGVMQNPRHLVRRRGQEARLRCSPMKGHSHVYWYRQLPEEGLKFMVYLQKENIIDESGMPKERFSAEFPKEGPSILRIQQVVRGDSAAYFCASSLRGIRSGDTQYFGPGTRLTVL.

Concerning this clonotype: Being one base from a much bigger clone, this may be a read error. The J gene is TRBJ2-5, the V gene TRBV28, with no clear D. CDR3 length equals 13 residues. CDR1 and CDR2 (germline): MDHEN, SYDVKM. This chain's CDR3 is CASSLSNQGTQYF. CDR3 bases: TGTGCCAGCAGTTTATCCAACCAAGGGACCCAGTACTTC.

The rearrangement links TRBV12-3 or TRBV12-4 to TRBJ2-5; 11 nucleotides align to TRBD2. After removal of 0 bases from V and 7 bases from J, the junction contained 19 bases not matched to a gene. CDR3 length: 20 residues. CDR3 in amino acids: CASSLARGLAGPRESGTQYF. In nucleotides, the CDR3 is TGTGCCAGCAGTTTAGCGCGAGGACTAGCGGGTCCAAGAGAATCGGGGACCCAGTACTTC.

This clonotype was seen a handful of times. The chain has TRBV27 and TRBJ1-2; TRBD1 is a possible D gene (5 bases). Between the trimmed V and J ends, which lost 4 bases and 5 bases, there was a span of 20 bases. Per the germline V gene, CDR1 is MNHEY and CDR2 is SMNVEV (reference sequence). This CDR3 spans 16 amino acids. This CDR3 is CASSWIPGGEYYGYTF. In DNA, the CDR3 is TGTGCCAGCAGTTGGATCCCGGGGGGGGAGTATTATGGCTACACCTTC.

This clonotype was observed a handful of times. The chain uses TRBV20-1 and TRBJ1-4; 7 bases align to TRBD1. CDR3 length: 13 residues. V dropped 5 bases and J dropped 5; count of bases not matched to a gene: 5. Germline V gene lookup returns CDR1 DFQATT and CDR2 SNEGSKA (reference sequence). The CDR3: CSAWDSTNEKLFF. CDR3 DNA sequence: TGCAGTGCTTGGGACAGCACGAATGAAAAACTGTTTTTT.

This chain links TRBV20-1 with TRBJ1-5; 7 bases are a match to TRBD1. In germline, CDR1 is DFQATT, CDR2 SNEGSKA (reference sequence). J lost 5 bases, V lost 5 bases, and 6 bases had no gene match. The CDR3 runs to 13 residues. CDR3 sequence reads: CSAFRDSDQPQHF. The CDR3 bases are TGCAGTGCTTTCCGGGACAGTGATCAGCCCCAGCATTTT.

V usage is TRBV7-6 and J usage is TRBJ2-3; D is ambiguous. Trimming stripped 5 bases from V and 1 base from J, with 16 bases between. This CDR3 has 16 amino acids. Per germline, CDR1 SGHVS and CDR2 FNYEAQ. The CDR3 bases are TGTGCCAGCAGCCCCTCCGGTGTGTGGGGCACAGATACGCAGTATTTT. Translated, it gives CASSPSGVWGTDTQYF. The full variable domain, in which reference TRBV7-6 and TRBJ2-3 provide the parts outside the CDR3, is GAGVSQSPRYKVTKRGQDVALRCDPISGHVSLYWYRQALGQGPEFLTYFNYEAQQDKSGLPNDRFSAERPEGSISTLTIQRTEQRDSAMYRCASSPSGVWGTDTQYFGPGTRLTVL.

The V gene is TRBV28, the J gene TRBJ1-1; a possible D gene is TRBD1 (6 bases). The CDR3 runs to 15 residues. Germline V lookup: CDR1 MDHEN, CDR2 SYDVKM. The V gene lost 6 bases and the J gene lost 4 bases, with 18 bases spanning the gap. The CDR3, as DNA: TGTGCCAGCAGCCCCCCAGTCGGGGGCGTCACTGAAGCTTTCTTT. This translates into CASSPPVGGVTEAFF. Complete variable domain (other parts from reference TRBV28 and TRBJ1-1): DVKVTQSSRYLVKRTGEKVFLECVQDMDHENMFWYRQDPGLGLRLIYFSYDVKMKEKGDIPEGYSVSREKKERFSLILESASTNQTSMYLCASSPPVGGVTEAFFGQGTRLTVV.

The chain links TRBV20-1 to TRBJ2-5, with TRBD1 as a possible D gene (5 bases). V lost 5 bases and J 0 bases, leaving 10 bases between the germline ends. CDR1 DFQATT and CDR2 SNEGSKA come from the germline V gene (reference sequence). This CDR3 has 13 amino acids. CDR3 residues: CSAGTGDQETQYF. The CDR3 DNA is TGCAGTGCTGGAACAGGAGACCAAGAGACCCAGTACTTC.

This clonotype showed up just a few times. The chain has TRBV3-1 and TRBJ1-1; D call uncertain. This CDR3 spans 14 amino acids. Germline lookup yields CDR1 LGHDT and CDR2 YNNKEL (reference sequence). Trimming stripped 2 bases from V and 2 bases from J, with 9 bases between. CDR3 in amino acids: CASSQLVLNTEAFF. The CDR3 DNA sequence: TGTGCCAGCAGCCAACTCGTCCTAAACACTGAAGCTTTCTTT.

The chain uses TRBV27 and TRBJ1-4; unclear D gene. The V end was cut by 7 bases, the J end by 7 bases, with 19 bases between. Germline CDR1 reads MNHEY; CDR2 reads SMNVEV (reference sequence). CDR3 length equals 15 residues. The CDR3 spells CASTNHYQSSEKLFF. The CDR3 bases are TGTGCCAGCACCAACCACTATCAGAGTTCTGAAAAACTGTTTTTT.

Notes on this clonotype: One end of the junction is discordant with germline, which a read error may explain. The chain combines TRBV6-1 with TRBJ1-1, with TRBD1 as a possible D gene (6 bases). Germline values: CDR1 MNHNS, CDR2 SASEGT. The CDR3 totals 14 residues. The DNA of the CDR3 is TGTGCCAGCAGTGAAAACACGGGGGACACTGAGGCTTTCTTT. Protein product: CASSENTGDTEAFF.

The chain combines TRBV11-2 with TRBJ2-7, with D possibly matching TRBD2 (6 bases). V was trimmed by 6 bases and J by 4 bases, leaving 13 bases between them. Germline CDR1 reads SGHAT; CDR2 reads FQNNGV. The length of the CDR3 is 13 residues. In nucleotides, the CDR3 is TGTGCCAGCAGTTCTAGCGCACCTTACGAGCAGTACTTC. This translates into CASSSSAPYEQYF.

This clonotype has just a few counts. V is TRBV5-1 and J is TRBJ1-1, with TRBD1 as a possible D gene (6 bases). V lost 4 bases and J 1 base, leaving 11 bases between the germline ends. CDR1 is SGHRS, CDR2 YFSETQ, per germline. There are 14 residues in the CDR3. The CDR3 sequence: CASSLRDTNTEAFF. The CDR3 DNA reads TGCGCCAGCAGCCTCCGGGACACGAACACTGAAGCTTTCTTT.

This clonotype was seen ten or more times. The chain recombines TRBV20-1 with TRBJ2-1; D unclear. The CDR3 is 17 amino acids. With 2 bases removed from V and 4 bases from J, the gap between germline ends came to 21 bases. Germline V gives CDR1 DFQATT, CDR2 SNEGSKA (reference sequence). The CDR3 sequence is CSARPLGDLNSYNEQFF. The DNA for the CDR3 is TGCAGTGCTAGACCCTTGGGTGACTTAAATTCTTACAATGAGCAGTTCTTC.

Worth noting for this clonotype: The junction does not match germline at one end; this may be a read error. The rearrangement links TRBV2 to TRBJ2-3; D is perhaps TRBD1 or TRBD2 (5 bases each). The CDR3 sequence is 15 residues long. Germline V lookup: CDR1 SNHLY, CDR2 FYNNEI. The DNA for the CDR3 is TGTGCCAGCAGTATAAGACTCGCTAGCACAGGTACGCAGTATTTT. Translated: CASSIRLASTGTQYF.

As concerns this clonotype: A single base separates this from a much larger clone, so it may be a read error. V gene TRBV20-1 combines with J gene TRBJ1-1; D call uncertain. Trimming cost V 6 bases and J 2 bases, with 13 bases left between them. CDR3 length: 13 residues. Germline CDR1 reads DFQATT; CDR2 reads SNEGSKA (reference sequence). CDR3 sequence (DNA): TGCAGTGCCAGCCCCAGATTTAACACTGAAGCTTTCTTT. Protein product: CSASPRFNTEAFF.

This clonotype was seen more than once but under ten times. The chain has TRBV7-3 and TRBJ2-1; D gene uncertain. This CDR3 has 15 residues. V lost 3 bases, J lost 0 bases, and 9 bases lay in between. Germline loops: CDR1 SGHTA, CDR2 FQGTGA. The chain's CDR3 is CASSFGFSSYNEQFF. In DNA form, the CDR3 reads TGTGCCAGCAGCTTTGGGTTCAGCTCCTACAATGAGCAGTTCTTC.

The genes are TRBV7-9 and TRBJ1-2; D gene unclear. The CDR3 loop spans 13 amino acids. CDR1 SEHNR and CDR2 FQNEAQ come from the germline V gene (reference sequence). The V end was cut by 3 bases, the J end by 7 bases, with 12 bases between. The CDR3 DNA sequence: TGTGCCAGCAGCTTTGGCGGGTTCTCTGGCTACACCTTC. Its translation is CASSFGGFSGYTF.

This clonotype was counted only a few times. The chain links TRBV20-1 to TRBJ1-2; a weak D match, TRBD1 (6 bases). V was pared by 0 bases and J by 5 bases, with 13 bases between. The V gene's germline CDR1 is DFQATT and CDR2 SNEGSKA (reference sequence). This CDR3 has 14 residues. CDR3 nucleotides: TGCAGTGCTAGAGAACTGGACAGACCATATGGCTACACCTTC. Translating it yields CSARELDRPYGYTF.

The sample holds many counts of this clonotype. The CDR3 DNA is TGTGCCAGCAGTTACGGGGAATCTGGGGCCAACGTCCTGACTTTC. It yields the protein CASSYGESGANVLTF. The chain has TRBV6-2 or TRBV6-3 and TRBJ2-6; D gene uncertain. V lost 2 bases to trimming and J lost 1 base, with 6 bases between them. The CDR3 runs 15 residues. Germline CDR1 MNHEY, CDR2 SVGEGT.

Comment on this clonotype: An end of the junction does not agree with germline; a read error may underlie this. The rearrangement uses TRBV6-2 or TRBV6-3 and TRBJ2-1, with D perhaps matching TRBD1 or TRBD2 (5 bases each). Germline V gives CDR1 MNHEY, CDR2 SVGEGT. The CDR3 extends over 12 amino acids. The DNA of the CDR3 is TGTACCAGCAGTTACGGGGCAGCTGAGCAGTTCTTC. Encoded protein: CTSSYGAAEQFF.

The CDR3 here is CASGLGGLVLTDTQYF. CDR3 nucleotides: TGTGCTAGTGGTTTGGGGGGACTAGTCCTCACAGATACGCAGTATTTT. V usage is TRBV12-5 and J usage is TRBJ2-3, with 8 bases aligning to TRBD2. V dropped 1 base and J dropped 2; count of bases not matched to a gene: 5. Germline V gives CDR1 LGHNT, CDR2 FRNRAP. This CDR3 is 16 amino acids long.

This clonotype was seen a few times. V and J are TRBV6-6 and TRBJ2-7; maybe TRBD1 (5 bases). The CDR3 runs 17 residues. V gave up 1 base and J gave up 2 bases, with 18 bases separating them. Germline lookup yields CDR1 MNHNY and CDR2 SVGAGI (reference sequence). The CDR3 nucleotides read TGTGCCAGCAGTTACTTAGAACAGGCTGAGGTCACCTACGAGCAGTACTTC. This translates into CASSYLEQAEVTYEQYF.

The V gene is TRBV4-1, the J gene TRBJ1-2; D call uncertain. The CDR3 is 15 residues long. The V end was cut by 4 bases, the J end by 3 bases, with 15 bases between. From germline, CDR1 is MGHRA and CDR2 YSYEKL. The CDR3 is CASSLRWTSDYGYTF. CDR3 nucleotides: TGCGCCAGCAGCCTGCGATGGACTTCGGACTATGGCTACACCTTC.

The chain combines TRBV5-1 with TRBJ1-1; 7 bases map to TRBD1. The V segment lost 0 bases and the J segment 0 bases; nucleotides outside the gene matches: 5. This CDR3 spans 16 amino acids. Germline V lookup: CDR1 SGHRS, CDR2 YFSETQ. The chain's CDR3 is CASSLDGQELNTEAFF. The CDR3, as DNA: TGCGCCAGCAGCTTGGACGGACAGGAGCTGAACACTGAAGCTTTCTTT.

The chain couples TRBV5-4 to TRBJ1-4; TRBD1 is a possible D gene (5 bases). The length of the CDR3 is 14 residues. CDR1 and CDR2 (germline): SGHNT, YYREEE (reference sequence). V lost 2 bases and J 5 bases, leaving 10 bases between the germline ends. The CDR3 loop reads CASSFQGANEKLFF. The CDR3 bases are TGTGCCAGCAGCTTCCAGGGAGCCAATGAAAAACTGTTTTTT.

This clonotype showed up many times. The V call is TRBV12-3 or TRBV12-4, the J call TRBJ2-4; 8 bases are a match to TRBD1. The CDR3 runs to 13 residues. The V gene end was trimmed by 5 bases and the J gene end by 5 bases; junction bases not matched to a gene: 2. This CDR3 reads CASSGQGQNIQYF. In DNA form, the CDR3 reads TGTGCCAGCAGTGGACAGGGCCAAAACATTCAGTACTTC.

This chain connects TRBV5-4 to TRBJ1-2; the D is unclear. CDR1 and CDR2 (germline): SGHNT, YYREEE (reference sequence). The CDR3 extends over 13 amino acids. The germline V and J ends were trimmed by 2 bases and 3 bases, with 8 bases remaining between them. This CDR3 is CASSLTQYYGYTF. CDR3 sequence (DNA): TGTGCCAGCAGCTTAACACAGTACTATGGCTACACCTTC.